Many counts were recorded for the clone carrying this T cell receptor beta chain. From the reads, TCRdb called clonotypes with MiXCR, one entry per CDR3 protein. The sample shows approximately 500,000 distinct CDR3 sequences, 16% of them seen only once. The CDR3 has 14 residues. V lost 5 bases to trimming and J lost 2 bases, with 10 bases between them. The germline gives CDR1 SEHNR, CDR2 FQNEAQ (reference sequence). This entry is derived from a study of T cell repertoires in cytomegalovirus infection. The sequence was obtained from a human donor in good health (CMV status not recorded). Some clones in this sample may be carry-over from other donors' samples. J is TRBJ2-1 and V is TRBV7-9, with a tentative D call TRBD2 (6 bases). Source material: CD8+ T cells from PBMCs. CDR3 amino acids: CASSPPGAYNEQFF. CDR3 DNA: TGTGCCAGCAGCCCTCCGGGGGCCTACAATGAGCAGTTCTTC. Supplemented by reference TRBV7-9 and TRBJ2-1, the full variable domain reads DTGVSQNPRHKITKRGQNVTFRCDPISEHNRLYWYRQTLGQGPEFLTYFQNEAQLEKSRLLSDRFSAERPKGSFSTLEIQRTEQGDSAMYLCASSPPGAYNEQFFGPGTRLTVL.